A selection of T cell receptor beta chains follows, all from one sample in a study of blood T cell repertoires in COVID-19. The table came from immunoSEQ multiplex PCR; TCRdb's copy has only in-frame clones and leaves some out. Of tens of thousands of clones listed, 75% to 90% are singletons. The sequencing sample was made of peripheral blood. Source of these receptors: a man aged 55 to 70 with acute or convalescent COVID-19. Each CDR3 is given with its conserved first and last residue. D genes are given only for firm matches. Clone size is shown for a subset of rows, as once, few, many or a class of expanded clone.

NA,TRBJ2-1,13,TRBV18,TRBD1,CASSPRQGNEQFF,TGTGCCAGCTCACCTCGACAGGGGAATGAGCAGTTCTTC
NA,TRBJ2-7,15,TRBV9,TRBD2,CASAEAGQYSYEQYF,TGTGCCAGCGCAGAAGCGGGGCAATACTCCTACGAGCAGTACTTC
few,TRBJ2-5,13,TRBV28,TRBD1,CASRDRVQETQYF,TGTGCCAGCAGAGACAGGGTTCAAGAGACCCAGTACTTC
NA,TRBJ1-4,15,TRBV28,TRBD1,CASSPPGTGEEKLFF,TGTGCCAGCAGTCCGCCCGGGACAGGGGAGGAAAAACTGTTTTTT
NA,TRBJ2-3,17,TRBV6-1,TRBD2,CASSDSGASGSTDTQYF,TGTGCCAGCAGTGATTCAGGGGCTAGCGGGAGTACAGATACGCAGTATTTT
NA,TRBJ2-3,15,TRBV5-1,TRBD1,CASSLTGGFTDTQYF,TGCGCCAGCAGCCTGACAGGGGGTTTCACAGATACGCAGTATTTT
NA,TRBJ1-1,13,TRBV6-5,NA,CASSLRQYTEAFF,TGTGCCAGCAGTCTCCGACAGTACACTGAAGCTTTCTTT
NA,TRBJ2-2,12,TRBV2,NA,CASRRDTGELFF,TGTGCCAGCAGACGAGACACCGGGGAGCTGTTTTTT
NA,TRBJ1-5,16,TRBV18,TRBD1,CASSEDRGTSNQPQHF,TGTGCCAGCTCCGAGGACAGGGGAACCAGCAATCAGCCCCAGCATTTT
NA,TRBJ1-6,15,TRBV7-2,TRBD1,CASSSGTGVRSPLHF,TGTGCCAGCAGCTCCGGGACAGGGGTTAGGTCACCCCTCCACTTT
NA,TRBJ1-1,15,TRBV7-6,NA,CASSPEAGADTEAFF,TGTGCCAGCAGCCCCGAGGCAGGGGCTGACACTGAAGCTTTCTTT
NA,TRBJ1-1,15,TRBV5-1,NA,CASSSLGRENTEAFF,TGCGCCAGCAGCTCCTTAGGTCGGGAGAACACTGAAGCTTTCTTT
NA,TRBJ2-2,16,TRBV28,NA,CASSLLGTSNTGELFF,TGTGCCAGCAGTTTATTGGGGACTTCGAACACCGGGGAGCTGTTTTTT
NA,TRBJ1-2,15,TRBV9,NA,CASSEGDGRDYGYTF,TGTGCCAGCAGCGAGGGGGACGGTAGAGACTATGGCTACACCTTC
NA,TRBJ2-3,13,TRBV19,TRBD2,CASSGRVTDTQYF,TGTGCCAGTAGCGGGAGGGTCACAGATACGCAGTATTTT
NA,TRBJ1-2,15,TRBV27,NA,CASSLGAGALYGYTF,TGTGCCAGCAGTTTGGGGGCCGGGGCCTTGTATGGCTACACCTTC
NA,TRBJ2-2,17,TRBV4-1,TRBD2,CASSQRAAGGNTGELFF,TGCGCCAGCAGCCAAAGGGCTGCGGGAGGGAACACCGGGGAGCTGTTTTTT